The source of this TCR beta chain is a study of blood T cell repertoires in COVID-19 (dated by TCRdb to 2018 to 2021). About the investigation overall: Collaborator samples came from the United States, Italy and Spain and covered acute and convalescent phases of COVID-19. The prospective study material was composed of cDNA or gDNA derived from T cells, B-cell-depleted T cells, or PBMCs. The samples were drawn from the first 160 participants of the ongoing ImmuneRACE study and from some 1,300 subjects provided by 6 global collaborators. The repertoires were released in a freely available public database meant as a resource for research on the immune response to SARS-CoV-2. Where available, HLA class I and class II types were taken from metadata supplied by the sample provider and were not determined by assay-based typing. A de-identified subject ID, COVID-19 status, age in years and sex were almost always included in the sample metadata. The dataset comprised deeply sampled blood TCRbeta repertoires from subjects exposed to, actively infected with, or recovered from COVID-19. Here is what the overall study found, with its caveats: How much clinical and demographic metadata was included differed by source and by participant, and the metadata was provided uncurated.

TCRbeta CDR3 regions were amplified from genomic DNA by means of the immunoSEQ Assay, a bias-controlled multiplex PCR. Per the source publication's procedure: The number of nucleated cells in each sample was estimated from the amplification of reference gene primers within the assay. Sequence reads were collapsed and filtered to measure the absolute abundance of every unique TCRbeta CDR3 rearrangement. For each sample, productive Simpson clonality was calculated as the square root of Simpson's diversity index over productive rearrangements. This immuneACCESS table, as held by TCRdb, lists in-frame sequences with V and J called but not all clones. Of the missing ones, under half trace to an unresolved V gene in checked studies; the others have no known cause. Clone size and V and J calls were adopted from that table, with D and trimming inferred from the DNA. In all, the sample holds about 250,000 clones, and about 91% of those were seen once. The ten largest clones add up to about 1.3% of the sample.

Each collaborating institution followed its own protocols to collect whole blood in K2EDTA tubes. For TCRbeta analysis, collaborator samples were shipped as frozen whole blood, as isolated PBMCs, or as DNA extracted from either sample type. On this clone itself: Its antigen specificity is not known. Nothing much larger sits one base from this clone, and base qualities are not available.

The CDR3 holds 14 amino acids from the cysteine to the phenylalanine. Only the CDR3 DNA is retained, 42 bases long and in frame from the first base. V is trimmed back by 5 bases and J by 7 bases, and the junction contains 8 bases that no gene match accounts for. The germline V gene provides CDR1 MNHEY and CDR2 SVGEGT. The sequence is built from TRBV6-2 or TRBV6-3 and TRBJ1-5, with 7 central nucleotides matching TRBD1. Input material: peripheral blood. This TCR was sampled from a man aged 80 or over with acute or convalescent COVID-19. The CDR3 protein: CASSDPGGSQPQHF. The base sequence is TGTGCCAGCAGTGACCCAGGGGGAAGCCAGCCCCAGCATTTT.